This entry lists 19 T cell receptor beta chains sequenced from one sample in a study of cytomegalovirus exposure and HLA in healthy donors. PCR used 60 Vbeta primers and 13 Jbeta primers. This table comes from immunoSEQ multiplex PCR, and its TCRdb copy is limited to in-frame clones, with some not included. This sample has about 120,000 clones, with under 90% found just once. Sample: PBMCs. All receptors come from a woman aged 40-49 years in good health and CMV-seronegative.

V is TRBV28 and J is TRBJ2-6; possible D gene TRBD1, 7 bases. The CDR3 has 22 residues. Germline lookup yields CDR1 MDHEN and CDR2 SYDVKM. Between the trimmed V and J ends, which lost 5 bases and 0 bases, there was a span of 29 bases. CDR3 sequence reads: CASSILLGPGGSGPSGANVLTF. The CDR3 DNA follows: TGTGCCAGCAGTATCCTCCTAGGACCAGGGGGGAGCGGTCCCTCTGGGGCCAACGTCCTGACTTTC.

This clone has only a few counts. The chain carries TRBV7-8 and TRBJ2-1, with 13 positions matching TRBD2. Trimming took 2 bases from V and 9 from J; bases not matched to a gene: 10. The CDR3 contains 17 residues. The germline V gene has CDR1 SGHVS and CDR2 FQNEAQ. CDR3 in amino acids: CASSLRLAGGPHGEQFF. CDR3 nucleotide sequence: TGTGCCAGCAGCTTAAGACTAGCGGGAGGACCACATGGTGAGCAGTTCTTC.

The V and J genes are TRBV5-1 and TRBJ1-1, with 11 bases lining up with TRBD1. J lost 4 bases, V lost 4 bases, and 3 bases had no gene match. The CDR3 is 14 amino acids. The germline V gene encodes CDR1 SGHRS and CDR2 YFSETQ. CDR3 amino acids: CASSGGTGGTEAFF. The CDR3 region has the DNA TGCGCCAGCAGCGGGGGGACAGGGGGCACTGAAGCTTTCTTT.

V is TRBV5-1 and J is TRBJ2-1; TRBD2 aligns across 15 bases. J gave up 7 bases and V 4 bases, and 12 bases lay outside the gene matches. This CDR3 spans 18 amino acids. CDR1 is SGHRS and CDR2 is YFSETQ in the germline V gene. CDR3 loop: CASSLRTSGGALRNEQFF. CDR3 nucleotide sequence: TGCGCCAGCAGCCTGAGGACTAGCGGGGGGGCATTGAGGAATGAGCAGTTCTTC.

The genes are TRBV9 and TRBJ1-2; 8 bases map to TRBD1. Germline-derived CDR1 and CDR2 are SGDLS and YYNGEE. The CDR3 has 15 residues. Trimming cost V 3 bases and J 0 bases; bases outside gene matches: 4. CDR3 residues: CASSAGQATNYGYTF. The DNA of the CDR3 is TGTGCCAGCAGCGCGGGACAGGCTACTAACTATGGCTACACCTTC.

This clone turned up a few times. The CDR3 DNA sequence: TGTGCCAGCAGTGAAGGTCAGTCGGCTTTCTTT. As protein: CASSEGQSAFF. The chain uses TRBV2 and TRBJ1-1; D is undetermined. Germline assignment: CDR1 SNHLY and CDR2 FYNNEI. Between the trimmed V and J ends, which lost 1 base and 11 bases, there was a span of 8 bases. This CDR3 is 11 amino acids long.

The CDR3, as DNA: TGTGCCAGTAGTATAGATCGGGACAGGGTCACAGATACGCAGTATTTT. Its protein is CASSIDRDRVTDTQYF. The chain links TRBV19 to TRBJ2-3; TRBD1 agrees at 9 bases. Germline loops: CDR1 LNHDA, CDR2 SQIVND (reference sequence). The junction had 3 bases not matched to a gene; V was cut back by 0 bases and J by 2 bases. The CDR3 loop spans 16 amino acids. The entire variable domain, with the rest obtained from reference TRBV19 and TRBJ2-3, is as follows: DGGITQSPKYLFRKEGQNVTLSCEQNLNHDAMYWYRQDPGQGLRLIYYSQIVNDFQKGDIAEGYSVSREKKESFPLTVTSAQKNPTAFYLCASSIDRDRVTDTQYFGPGTRLTVL.

This clone was recorded only once. The chain couples TRBV7-9 to TRBJ1-2; D is uncertain. This CDR3 has 15 amino acids. CDR1 is SEHNR, CDR2 FQNEAQ, per germline (reference sequence). The V and J ends lost 5 bases and 6 bases respectively, with 19 bases between them. CDR3 nucleotides: TGTGCCAGCAGCCGCTCTCTCGGGGAAGGGAATGGCTACACCTTC. Translated, it gives CASSRSLGEGNGYTF.

V and J are TRBV5-1 and TRBJ1-1, with D perhaps matching TRBD1 (6 bases). The germline CDR1 and CDR2 sequences are SGHRS and YFSETQ. The CDR3 is 15 residues long. V was cut by 1 base and J by 4 bases, with 14 bases left in between. CDR3 residues: CASSLWRGASTEAFF. The CDR3 DNA follows: TGCGCCAGCAGCTTGTGGCGGGGGGCGAGCACTGAAGCTTTCTTT.

This chain joins TRBV29-1 and TRBJ1-1; possibly TRBD1 for D (5 bases). CDR1 is SQVTM, CDR2 ANQGSEA, per germline. The length of the CDR3 is 12 residues. Trimming stripped 7 bases from V and 7 bases from J, with 16 bases between. CDR3 sequence (DNA): TGCAGCGCCCACATCAGCAGGGATGAAGCTTTCTTT. Encoded protein: CSAHISRDEAFF.

The V and J genes are TRBV6-1 and TRBJ2-3; D possibly corresponds to TRBD2 (6 bases). Per germline, CDR1 MNHNS and CDR2 SASEGT. Trimming removed 6 bases from V and 3 bases from J, with 16 bases in between. The CDR3 is 15 residues long. The DNA for the CDR3 is TGTGCCAGCAGCGTCCTAGCGAGAGAGACAGATACGCAGTATTTT. Translation gives CASSVLARETDTQYF.

The chain has TRBV28 and TRBJ1-1; 8 bases map to TRBD1. After removal of 4 bases from V and 1 base from J, the junction contained 23 bases not matched to a gene. This CDR3 spans 21 amino acids. Germline V gives CDR1 MDHEN, CDR2 SYDVKM. The CDR3 here is CASSSIPPLDRAEGGNTEAFF. DNA of the CDR3: TGTGCCAGCAGTTCTATACCTCCGTTGGACAGGGCGGAGGGGGGGAACACTGAAGCTTTCTTT.

The V and J genes are TRBV11-2 and TRBJ2-3, with 16 positions matching TRBD2. With V trimmed by 3 bases and J by 8 bases, 14 bases remained unmatched. Per the germline V gene, CDR1 is SGHAT and CDR2 is FQNNGV. The CDR3 has 19 amino acids. CDR3 sequence reads: CASSFRAGTSGGAQGTQYF. CDR3 in DNA: TGTGCCAGCAGCTTCCGAGCCGGGACTAGCGGGGGGGCACAAGGTACGCAGTATTTT.

V gene TRBV28 combines with J gene TRBJ2-2; TRBD2 is a possible D gene (5 bases). V lost 3 bases, J lost 0 bases, and 11 bases lay in between. CDR3 size: 16 residues. Germline CDR1 is MDHEN and CDR2 is SYDVKM. The CDR3 DNA sequence: TGTGCCAGCAGTTTTGCGGGCGTGGCGAACACCGGGGAGCTGTTTTTT. Its translation is CASSFAGVANTGELFF.

This chain uses TRBV4-1 with TRBJ1-1, with a possible D match to TRBD1 (5 bases). Germline lookup yields CDR1 MGHRA and CDR2 YSYEKL. This CDR3 is 15 amino acids long. Trimming removed 1 base at V and 3 bases at J, with 12 bases between. The CDR3 region has the DNA TGCGCCAGCAGCCAAGTCCCAGGGAAGGACACTGAAGCTTTCTTT. Its protein product is CASSQVPGKDTEAFF.

A remark on this clone: The germline gene is not matched at one end of the junction; a read error may be the cause. V and J are TRBV7-7 and TRBJ1-4; D is uncertain. CDR1 and CDR2 (germline): SSHAT, FNYEAQ (reference sequence). The CDR3 spans 15 residues. In DNA form, the CDR3 reads TGTGCTAGCAGCTTAGTGAGGGCCTATAATGAAAAACTGTTTTTT. This codes for CASSLVRAYNEKLFF.

DNA of the CDR3: TGTGCCAGCAGTTTCCGGGACAGGGTCAATCAGCCCCAGCATTTT. As protein: CASSFRDRVNQPQHF. The chain recombines TRBV28 with TRBJ1-5; 9 nucleotides align to TRBD1. Per the germline V gene, CDR1 is MDHEN and CDR2 is SYDVKM. With V trimmed by 3 bases and J by 3 bases, 3 bases remained unmatched. The CDR3 length is 15 residues.

The V gene is TRBV11-2, the J gene TRBJ2-7; 7 positions match TRBD1. Losses at the gene ends were 5 bases for V and 2 bases for J; bases not matched to a gene: 12. The CDR3 runs 16 residues. CDR1 and CDR2 (germline): SGHAT, FQNNGV. The CDR3 coding sequence is TGTGCCAGCAGCCCACCCCCGGGACAGACCACCTACGAGCAGTACTTC. Translation: CASSPPPGQTTYEQYF.

V is TRBV19 and J is TRBJ2-2; D call uncertain. With 3 bases removed from V and 4 bases from J, the gap between germline ends came to 9 bases. The CDR3 covers 14 residues. Germline V lookup: CDR1 LNHDA, CDR2 SQIVND (reference sequence). The CDR3 bases are TGTGCCAGTAGTATTTCAACAGCCACCGGGGAGCTGTTTTTT. This sequence encodes CASSISTATGELFF.